In this sample, the clone carrying this T cell receptor (beta chain) turned up many times. As yet, its antigen is unknown. With molecular barcodes, quantitative 5'-RACE was used to make the TCR beta libraries. MiXCR, applied by TCRdb to the 5' RACE reads, yields one record per CDR3 protein. Of over 100,000 distinct CDR3 sequences detected, approximately 6.8% appear once; the ten largest clones hold over 9%. This sample is part of a study of CD8 T cells in ankylosing spondylitis. The study's findings and limits: Disease-linked clones displayed a CD8+ phenotype and appeared relatively rarely in peripheral blood. Several highly homologous variants made up a TCR beta motif, and this motif appeared characteristic of ankylosing spondylitis blood. There were earlier reports of some motif variants in reactive arthritis synovial fluid and blood.

The sample taken for sequencing was blood, either unsorted or a sorted T cell fraction (not recorded which). This sequence originates from a male donor with ankylosing spondylitis or in good health (not recorded which).

The CDR3: CASSLLGGMSHEQFF. The CDR3 bases are TGTGCCAGCAGCTTATTGGGCGGGATGTCCCATGAGCAGTTCTTC. The gene calls are TRBV7-2 and TRBJ2-1; D might be TRBD2 (6 bases). Between the trimmed V and J ends, which lost 2 bases and 8 bases, there was a span of 16 bases. CDR1 and CDR2 (germline): SGHTA, FQGNSA. This CDR3 spans 15 amino acids.